The entry below gives a single T cell receptor (beta chain) sequence along with its context. Its target is not known. Per germline, CDR1 GTSNPN and CDR2 SVGIG (reference sequence). This CDR3 has 14 amino acids. The V gene lost 1 base and the J gene lost 5 bases, with 12 bases spanning the gap. The sample belongs to a study of CD8 T cells in Susac syndrome. Roughly 0.45 to 1 ug RNA was reverse transcribed with random hexamers. immunoSEQ multiplex PCR amplified TCR beta CDR3 across 54 Vbeta, 13 Jbeta. MiXCR, run by TCRdb on the immunoSEQ multiplex PCR reads, gives a single entry per CDR3 protein. The data contain 200,000 or so distinct CDR3 sequences, about 90% of them singletons. Whole-study results and caveats: TCR sequencing and HLA analysis covered a relatively small number of individuals.

TEMRA cells were FACS-enriched, unlike CD8+ and CD4+ T cells, which were negatively isolated. This sequence was found in a human donor with multiple sclerosis. Sequencing was performed on CD8+ T cells from PBMCs. V and J are TRBV30 and TRBJ2-1, with D possibly TRBD1 on 5 matching bases. This chain's CDR3 is CAWSAGLGDNEQFF. The CDR3 nucleotides read TGTGCCTGGAGTGCAGGGTTAGGGGACAATGAGCAGTTCTTC.